What follows is one T cell receptor (beta chain) and its context. This sample stems from a study of T cell changes during pregnancy in multiple sclerosis. Only in-frame clones appear in the TCRdb table, and some are missing; sequencing was by immunoSEQ multiplex PCR. This sample has 25,000 to 35,000 clones, with around 90% found just once. CDR1 is SEHNR and CDR2 is FQNEAQ in the germline V gene (reference sequence). CDR3 length equals 17 residues. Trimming stripped 4 bases from V and 1 base from J, with 20 bases between. The receptor was isolated from a female donor with multiple sclerosis, enrolled in a pregnancy study. V is TRBV7-9 and J is TRBJ2-7, with a possible D match to TRBD1 (6 bases). This sample comprised CD8+ T cells from peripheral blood mononuclear cells, obtained before pregnancy. The CDR3 nucleotides are TGTGCCAGCAGCTCCCCCGCCCCGCAGGGGCTATCCTACGAGCAGTACTTC. Translation gives CASSSPAPQGLSYEQYF.